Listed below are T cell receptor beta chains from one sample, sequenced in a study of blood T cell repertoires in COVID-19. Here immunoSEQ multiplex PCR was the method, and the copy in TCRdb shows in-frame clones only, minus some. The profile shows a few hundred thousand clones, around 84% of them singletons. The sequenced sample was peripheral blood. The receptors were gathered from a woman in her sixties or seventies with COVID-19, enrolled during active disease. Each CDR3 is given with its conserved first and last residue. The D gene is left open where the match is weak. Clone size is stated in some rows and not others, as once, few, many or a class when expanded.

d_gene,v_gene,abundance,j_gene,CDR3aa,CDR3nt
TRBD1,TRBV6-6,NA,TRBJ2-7,CASSQTGATNYEQYF,TGTGCCAGCAGCCAAACAGGGGCGACAAACTACGAGCAGTACTTC
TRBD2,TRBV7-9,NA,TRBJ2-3,CASSQGLAGDTDTQYF,TGTGCCAGCAGCCAGGGACTAGCGGGGGACACAGATACGCAGTATTTT
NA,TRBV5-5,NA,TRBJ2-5,CASSREVFQETQYF,TGTGCCAGCAGCCGCGAAGTGTTTCAAGAGACCCAGTACTTC
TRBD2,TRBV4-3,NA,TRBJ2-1,CASSPAGGLVGNEQFF,TGCGCCAGCAGCCCAGCCGGGGGACTAGTGGGCAATGAGCAGTTCTTC
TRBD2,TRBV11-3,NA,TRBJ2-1,CASSLALAGSYNEQFF,TGTGCCAGCAGCTTAGCACTAGCGGGTTCCTACAATGAGCAGTTCTTC
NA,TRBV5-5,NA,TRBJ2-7,CASSWKQTATSSYEQYF,TGTGCCAGCAGCTGGAAGCAGACAGCCACATCATCCTACGAGCAGTACTTC
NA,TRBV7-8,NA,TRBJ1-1,CASSSYTTAGSTEAFF,TGTGCCAGCAGCTCCTATACGACCGCGGGATCCACTGAAGCTTTCTTT
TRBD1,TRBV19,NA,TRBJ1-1,CASRNSGGRMNTEAFF,TGTGCCAGTAGGAACTCAGGGGGAAGGATGAACACTGAAGCTTTCTTT
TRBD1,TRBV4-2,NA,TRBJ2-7,CASSDTTGYSYEQYF,TGTGCCAGCAGCGATACGACAGGGTACTCCTACGAGCAGTACTTC
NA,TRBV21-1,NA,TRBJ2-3,CASSAPGTGGSVTQYF,TGTGCCAGCAGCGCTCCCGGGACAGGGGGTTCAGTTACGCAGTATTTT
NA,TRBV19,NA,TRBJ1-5,CASSAYRAISNQPQHF,TGTGCCAGTAGTGCCTACAGGGCTATTAGCAATCAGCCCCAGCATTTT
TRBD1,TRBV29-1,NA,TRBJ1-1,CSVGTGGDTEAFF,TGCAGCGTCGGGACAGGGGGTGACACTGAAGCTTTCTTT
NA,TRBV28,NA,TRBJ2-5,CASRPRQYQETQYF,TGTGCCAGCAGGCCCCGACAGTACCAAGAGACCCAGTACTTC
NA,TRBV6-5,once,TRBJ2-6,CASSYLPRSGANVLTF,TGTGCCAGCAGTTACCTACCGCGCTCTGGGGCCAACGTCCTGACTTTC
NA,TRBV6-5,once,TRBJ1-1,CASSYREAGSTEAFF,TGTGCCAGCAGTTACAGGGAGGCTGGGAGCACTGAAGCTTTCTTT
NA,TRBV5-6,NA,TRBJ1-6,CASSLWRGSSSYNSPLHF,TGTGCCAGCAGCTTGTGGCGCGGTTCCAGCTCCTATAATTCACCCCTCCACTTT
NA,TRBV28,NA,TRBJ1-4,CASSFQGREKLFF,TGTGCCAGCAGTTTCCAGGGAAGGGAAAAACTGTTTTTT
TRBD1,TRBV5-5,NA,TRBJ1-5,CASSPRTGVGNQPQHF,TGTGCCAGCAGCCCCCGGACAGGGGTTGGCAATCAGCCCCAGCATTTT
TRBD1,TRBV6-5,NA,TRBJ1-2,CASRRQGGGYTF,TGTGCCAGCAGGAGGCAGGGGGGCGGCTACACCTTC
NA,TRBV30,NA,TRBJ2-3,CAWSVRGFATDTQYF,TGTGCCTGGAGTGTAAGAGGGTTTGCCACAGATACGCAGTATTTT
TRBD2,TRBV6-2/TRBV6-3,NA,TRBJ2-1,CASSSSGTSSYNEQFF,TGTGCCAGCAGTTCTAGCGGGACAAGCTCCTACAATGAGCAGTTCTTC
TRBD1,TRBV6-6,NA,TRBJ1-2,CASRTGTGQRPWGYTF,TGTGCCAGCAGAACCGGGACAGGCCAACGACCTTGGGGCTACACCTTC
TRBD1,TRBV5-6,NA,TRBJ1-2,CASSKDRGFYGYTF,TGTGCCAGCAGCAAGGACAGGGGTTTCTATGGCTACACCTTC
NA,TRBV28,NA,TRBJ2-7,CASRRHLSYEQYF,TGTGCCAGCAGACGACACCTAAGCTACGAGCAGTACTTC
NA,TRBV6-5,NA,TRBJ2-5,CASSYRGLRETQYF,TGTGCCAGCAGTTACAGGGGATTGAGAGAGACCCAGTACTTC
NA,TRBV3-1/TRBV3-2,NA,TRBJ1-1,CASSPSRGRYTEAFF,TGTGCCAGCAGCCCTAGCAGGGGTCGGTACACTGAAGCTTTCTTT
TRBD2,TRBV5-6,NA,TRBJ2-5,CASSLGLAGGGTQYF,TGTGCCAGCAGCTTGGGACTAGCGGGAGGGGGGACCCAGTACTTC
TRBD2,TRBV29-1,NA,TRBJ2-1,CSVQDIARGGEQFF,TGCAGCGTTCAAGACATTGCTCGGGGGGGTGAGCAGTTCTTC
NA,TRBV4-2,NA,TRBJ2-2,CASSQDSRTGELFF,TGTGCCAGCAGCCAAGACTCCCGCACCGGGGAGCTGTTTTTT
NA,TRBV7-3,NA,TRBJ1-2,CASSSRAAGTSYSSNYGYTF,TGTGCCAGCAGCTCGAGAGCAGCCGGGACATCTTACTCCTCGAACTATGGCTACACCTTC
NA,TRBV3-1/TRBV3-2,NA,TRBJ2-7,CASSQGRGTFYEQYF,TGTGCCAGCAGCCAAGGCCGCGGGACCTTCTACGAGCAGTACTTC
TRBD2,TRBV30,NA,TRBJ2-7,CAWRTSGWSSYEQYF,TGTGCCTGGAGGACTAGCGGGTGGAGCTCCTACGAGCAGTACTTC
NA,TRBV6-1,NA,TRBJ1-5,CASSERTIGQARQPQHF,TGTGCCAGCAGTGAAAGGACTATCGGTCAGGCACGGCAGCCCCAGCATTTT
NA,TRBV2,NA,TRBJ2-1,CASRRAKDNEQFF,TGTGCCAGCAGGAGGGCGAAGGACAATGAGCAGTTCTTC
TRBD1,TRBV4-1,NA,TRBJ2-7,CASSQAGPGGKDSYEQYF,TGCGCCAGCAGCCAAGCGGGTCCAGGGGGCAAAGACTCCTACGAGCAGTACTTC
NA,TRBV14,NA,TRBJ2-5,CASSQLGTTYQETQYF,TGTGCCAGCAGCCAACTGGGGACAACGTACCAAGAGACCCAGTACTTC
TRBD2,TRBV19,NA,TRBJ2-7,CASSIGLAGAYYEQYF,TGTGCCAGTAGTATCGGGCTAGCGGGAGCTTACTACGAGCAGTACTTC
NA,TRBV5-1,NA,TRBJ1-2,CASSSGLANYGYTF,TGCGCCAGCAGCTCGGGGTTAGCTAACTATGGCTACACCTTC
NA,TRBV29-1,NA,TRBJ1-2,CSADQAVGGYTF,TGCAGCGCCGACCAGGCAGTTGGTGGCTACACCTTC
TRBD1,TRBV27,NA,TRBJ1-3,CASRTQGAGNTIYF,TGTGCCAGCAGAACACAGGGGGCTGGAAACACCATATATTTT
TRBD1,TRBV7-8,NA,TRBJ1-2,CASSPPRTGLPNYGYTF,TGTGCCAGCAGCCCCCCCCGGACAGGGCTTCCGAACTATGGCTACACCTTC
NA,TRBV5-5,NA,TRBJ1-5,CASKDISGNQPQHF,TGTGCCAGCAAGGACATCTCGGGTAATCAGCCCCAGCATTTT